The 17 T cell receptor beta chains given below trace back to one sample, sequenced in a study of PD-L1 blockade in urothelial cancer. Indicated time point: pretreatment peripheral blood. Generated by immunoSEQ multiplex PCR, the TCRdb table keeps only in-frame clones and is missing some. The sample holds over 45,000 clones; just over 85% are singletons and the top ten take around 20%. Material: PBMCs, obtained around atezolizumab (anti-PD-L1) treatment. The source is a man aged 60 to 75 with urothelial cancer.

The chain couples TRBV14 to TRBJ1-1, with 8 bases aligning to TRBD1. V shed 4 bases and J 9 bases; nucleotides not matched to a gene: 7. The CDR3 sequence is 13 residues long. CDR1 and CDR2 (germline): SGHDN, FVKESK. This chain's CDR3 is CASSPIRQGQAFF. The CDR3 bases are TGTGCCAGCAGCCCAATTAGACAGGGGCAAGCTTTCTTT.

CDR3 in DNA: TGTGCCAGCATTACCGGGATTCCAGGTGAAAAACTGTTTTTT. Protein: CASITGIPGEKLFF. The chain carries TRBV21-1 and TRBJ1-4. TRBV21-1 constitutes a pseudogene. This CDR3 has 14 amino acids.

The chain carries TRBV7-9 and TRBJ1-4; TRBD1 might be the D (5 bases). The germline gives CDR1 SEHNR, CDR2 FQNEAQ (reference sequence). V was trimmed by 1 base and J by 8 bases, leaving 17 bases between them. The CDR3 totals 16 residues. This CDR3 reads CASSLGGSRWGEKLFF. Here the CDR3 DNA reads TGTGCCAGCAGCTTAGGGGGCTCCCGATGGGGCGAAAAACTGTTTTTT. Full variable domain (missing parts from reference TRBV7-9 and TRBJ1-4): DTGVSQNPRHKITKRGQNVTFRCDPISEHNRLYWYRQTLGQGPEFLTYFQNEAQLEKSRLLSDRFSAERPKGSFSTLEIQRTEQGDSAMYLCASSLGGSRWGEKLFFGSGTQLSVL.

The V and J genes are TRBV7-9 and TRBJ1-2; TRBD1 matches 10 bases. The CDR3 sequence is 14 residues long. The junction had 2 bases not matched to a gene; V was cut back by 5 bases and J by 2 bases. CDR1 SEHNR and CDR2 FQNEAQ come from the germline V gene (reference sequence). CDR3 coding DNA: TGTGCCAGCAGCCGGACAGGGGGAAACTATGGCTACACCTTC. Its translation is CASSRTGGNYGYTF.

This sequence joins TRBV7-2 and TRBJ1-5; D is uncertain. CDR1 SGHTA and CDR2 FQGNSA come from the germline V gene. With 5 bases removed from V and 5 bases from J, the gap between germline ends came to 10 bases. CDR3 size: 13 residues. The CDR3 spells CASSPRPYQPQHF. The DNA of the CDR3 is TGTGCCAGCAGCCCTAGACCCTATCAGCCCCAGCATTTT. The complete variable domain, with remaining parts taken from reference TRBV7-2 and TRBJ1-5, reads GAGVSQSPSNKVTEKGKDVELRCDPISGHTALYWYRQSLGQGLEFLIYFQGNSAPDKSGLPSDRFSAERTGGSVSTLTIQRTQQEDSAVYLCASSPRPYQPQHFGDGTRLSIL.

This clone was detected a few times. V gene TRBV6-6 combines with J gene TRBJ1-3; the match to TRBD1 covers 7 bases. CDR3 length equals 16 residues. Germline-derived CDR1 and CDR2 are MNHNY and SVGAGI (reference sequence). The V gene end was trimmed by 0 bases and the J gene end by 2 bases; junction bases not matched to a gene: 4. In DNA form, the CDR3 reads TGTGCCAGCAGTTACTCACAGGGGAAAACTGGAAACACCATATATTTT. Its protein product is CASSYSQGKTGNTIYF.

The gene calls are TRBV11-3 and TRBJ2-7; 9 bases match TRBD2. Unmatched junction bases numbered 4, after V lost 4 bases and J lost 6 bases. Germline loops: CDR1 SGHNT, CDR2 YENEEA. This CDR3 has 13 amino acids. In DNA form, the CDR3 reads TGTGCCAGCAGCTCGTTAGCGGGAGCCGAGCAGTACTTC. As protein: CASSSLAGAEQYF. The full variable domain, with the rest looked up from reference TRBV11-3 and TRBJ2-7, is EAGVVQSPRYKIIEKKQPVAFWCNPISGHNTLYWYLQNLGQGPELLIRYENEEAVDDSQLPKDRFSAERLKGVDSTLKIQPAELGDSAVYLCASSSLAGAEQYFGPGTRLTVT.

The genes are TRBV2 and TRBJ2-1, with 8 bases matching TRBD2. V gave up 3 bases and J gave up 5 bases; unmatched junction bases: 3. The CDR3 loop spans 14 amino acids. Per the germline V gene, CDR1 is SNHLY and CDR2 is FYNNEI. CDR3 in DNA: TGTGCCAGCAGTGATCAACTAGCGGACAATGAGCAGTTCTTC. Its translation is CASSDQLADNEQFF. The full variable domain, completed using reference TRBV2 and TRBJ2-1, is EPEVTQTPSHQVTQMGQEVILRCVPISNHLYFYWYRQILGQKVEFLVSFYNNEISEKSEIFDDQFSVERPDGSNFTLKIRSTKLEDSAMYFCASSDQLADNEQFFGPGTRLTVL.

This chain uses TRBV7-8 with TRBJ2-2; D is ambiguous. Trimming cost V 6 bases and J 1 base, with 21 bases left between them. The CDR3 is made up of 18 amino acids. Germline assignment: CDR1 SGHVS and CDR2 FQNEAQ. CDR3 DNA sequence: TGTGCCAGCAGACTCTTCGGAGTGGCAGCGCGGAACACCGGGGAGCTGTTTTTT. Amino acids: CASRLFGVAARNTGELFF.

The chain couples TRBV6-1 to TRBJ2-3; 9 nucleotides agree with TRBD2. The CDR3 sequence is 18 residues long. CDR1 is MNHNS, CDR2 SASEGT, per germline. The V and J ends lost 2 bases and 4 bases, in that order; junction bases with no gene match: 13. The CDR3 protein is CASSERWGSGRGPDTQYF. CDR3 nucleotide sequence: TGTGCCAGCAGTGAACGGTGGGGTAGCGGGAGAGGTCCAGATACGCAGTATTTT.

The chain carries TRBV6-1 and TRBJ2-3, with TRBD2 as a possible D gene (5 bases). The germline CDR1 and CDR2 sequences are MNHNS and SASEGT. V was pared by 6 bases and J by 4 bases, with 8 bases between. This CDR3 spans 12 amino acids. The CDR3 reads CASREVADTQYF. DNA for the CDR3: TGTGCCAGCAGGGAGGTAGCAGATACGCAGTATTTT.

V is TRBV6-6 and J is TRBJ2-1; D unclear. V was cut by 10 bases and J by 0 bases, with 13 bases left in between. Germline CDR1 is MNHNY and CDR2 is SVGAGI (reference sequence). The CDR3 length is 14 residues. The CDR3 region is CATQQSSSYNEQFF. In DNA, the CDR3 is TGTGCCACCCAACAGTCCAGCTCCTACAATGAGCAGTTCTTC.

The chain joins TRBV10-3 to TRBJ1-4; no definite D call. The CDR3 loop spans 14 amino acids. Trimming stripped 2 bases from V and 2 bases from J, with 6 bases between. Germline V gives CDR1 ENHRY, CDR2 SYGVKD. CDR3 in amino acids: CAISESRTNEKLFF. Here the CDR3 DNA reads TGTGCCATCAGTGAGAGCCGGACTAATGAAAAACTGTTTTTT.

V gene TRBV5-1 combines with J gene TRBJ2-3, with 8 nucleotides matching TRBD1. V lost 5 bases and J lost 0; bases outside the gene matches: 5. CDR3 length equals 15 residues. Per the germline V gene, CDR1 is SGHRS and CDR2 is YFSETQ. CDR3 bases: TGCGCCAGCAGACAGGGGGACTCTAGCACAGATACGCAGTATTTT. Protein sequence: CASRQGDSSTDTQYF.

CDR3 DNA sequence: TGTGCCAGCAGCCCCAGCCGGGAGACACTGTACTCCTACGAGCAGTACTTC. Translated: CASSPSRETLYSYEQYF. The genes are TRBV7-9 and TRBJ2-7; D may be TRBD2 (6 bases). Germline-derived CDR1 and CDR2 are SEHNR and FQNEAQ (reference sequence). Trimming stripped 5 bases from V and 0 bases from J, with 20 bases between. The CDR3 spans 17 residues.

CDR3 sequence (DNA): TGTGCCAGCAGTTACTCGAGGGGGTACGGCGAAAAACTGTTTTTT. It translates to CASSYSRGYGEKLFF. The chain carries TRBV6-5 and TRBJ1-4; tentatively, D is TRBD1 (6 bases). This CDR3 has 15 amino acids. Germline V lookup: CDR1 MNHEY, CDR2 SVGAGI. V was shortened by 0 bases and J by 8 bases, with 13 bases between the two germline ends.

This rearrangement joins TRBV5-1 to TRBJ2-7; tentative D call: TRBD1 (6 bases). V was cut by 0 bases and J by 3 bases, with 13 bases left in between. There are 15 residues in the CDR3. CDR1 and CDR2 from the germline V gene are SGHRS and YFSETQ. This chain's CDR3 is CASSLDQGSIYEQYF. Here the CDR3 DNA reads TGCGCCAGCAGCTTGGATCAGGGGAGCATCTACGAGCAGTACTTC.